Listed below are T cell receptor beta chains from one sample, sequenced in a study of blood T cell repertoires in COVID-19. Assay: immunoSEQ multiplex PCR; the TCRdb copy retains only in-frame clones and omits some. The sample records 95,000 to 110,000 clones, 88% being singletons. The sample was peripheral blood. The source is a human donor in a cohort sampled during active COVID-19. Both conserved end residues are part of each CDR3. A D gene is named only where the DNA matches it firmly.

TRBV15	NA	TRBJ1-3	TGTGCCACCAGCAGAGATAGGGGTGGAGGAAACACCATATATTTT	CATSRDRGGGNTIYF
TRBV27	TRBD2	TRBJ2-2	TGTGCCAGCAGTCGAGGACTAGCGGGAGTTAAGACCGGGGAGCTGTTTTTT	CASSRGLAGVKTGELFF
TRBV24-1	TRBD2	TRBJ2-1	TGTGCCACCAGTGATTTGGCGGGAGGGAGCTCCTACAATGAGCAGTTCTTC	CATSDLAGGSSYNEQFF
TRBV7-9	NA	TRBJ1-1	TGTGCCAGCAGCTCCAGGGAACTGAACACTGAAGCTTTCTTT	CASSSRELNTEAFF
TRBV7-2	TRBD1	TRBJ2-7	TGTGCCAGCAGCGCAGCGACAGGGGCGCTCGACGAGCAGTACTTC	CASSAATGALDEQYF
TRBV4-3	NA	TRBJ1-2	TGCGCCAGCAGTACGAGGACAGACCTACCTATGGGCTACACCTTC	CASSTRTDLPMGYTF
TRBV5-1	NA	TRBJ2-3	TGCGCCAGCAGCTTGGAGACAGTCCAGGATACGCAGTATTTT	CASSLETVQDTQYF
TRBV5-1	NA	TRBJ2-6	TGCGCCAGCAGCTTGGTCTCACACTCTGGGGCCAACGTCCTGACTTTC	CASSLVSHSGANVLTF
TRBV6-5	TRBD1	TRBJ2-7	TGTGCCAGCAGCGGGACAGGGGTCTACGAGCAGTACTTC	CASSGTGVYEQYF
TRBV18	TRBD2	TRBJ2-3	TGTGCCAGCTCACGACTAGCGGATCGCACAGATACGCAGTATTTT	CASSRLADRTDTQYF
TRBV4-2	NA	TRBJ2-1	TGTGCCAGCAGCCAAGAGCGCCTTACGTCCGAACAGTTCTTC	CASSQERLTSEQFF
TRBV5-1	TRBD1	TRBJ2-7	TGCGCCAGCGCGGGGACAGGAGGGATGGTTATTTACGAGCAGTACTTC	CASAGTGGMVIYEQYF
TRBV30	NA	TRBJ1-6	TGTGCCTGGAGTTGGAGAGATAATTCACCCCTCCACTTT	CAWSWRDNSPLHF
TRBV27	TRBD1	TRBJ2-3	TGTGCCACCAAGAGACAGGGGCATAACACAGATACGCAGTATTTT	CATKRQGHNTDTQYF
TRBV12-3/TRBV12-4	NA	TRBJ2-7	TGTGCCAGCAGTTCCGCGACACCTTACGAGCAGTACTTC	CASSSATPYEQYF
TRBV5-1	NA	TRBJ2-3	TGCGCCAGCAGCTTGTTAGGAGGCGGCACAGATACGCAGTATTTT	CASSLLGGGTDTQYF
TRBV18	TRBD1	TRBJ2-2	TGTGCCAGCTCACCAGGACAGGAGAACACCGGGGAGCTGTTTTTT	CASSPGQENTGELFF
TRBV10-2	TRBD1	TRBJ1-1	TGCGCCAGCAGGACAGGGGGGGAGTACACTGAAGCTTTCTTT	CASRTGGEYTEAFF